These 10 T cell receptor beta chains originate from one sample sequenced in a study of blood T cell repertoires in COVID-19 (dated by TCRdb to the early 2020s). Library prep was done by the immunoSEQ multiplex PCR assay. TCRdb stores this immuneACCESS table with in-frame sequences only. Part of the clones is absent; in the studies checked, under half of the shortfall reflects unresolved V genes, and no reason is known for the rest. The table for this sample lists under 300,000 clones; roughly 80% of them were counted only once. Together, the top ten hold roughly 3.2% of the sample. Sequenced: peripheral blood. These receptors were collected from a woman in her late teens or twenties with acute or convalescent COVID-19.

The CDR3 DNA is TGTGCCAGCAGTTTTAGCGGGCCAGCCTACGAGCAGTACTTC. It yields the protein CASSFSGPAYEQYF. The chain couples TRBV7-8 to TRBJ2-7; 7 positions match TRBD2. Germline values: CDR1 SGHVS, CDR2 FQNEAQ. The CDR3 has 14 residues. J lost 2 bases, V lost 6 bases, and 7 bases had no gene match.

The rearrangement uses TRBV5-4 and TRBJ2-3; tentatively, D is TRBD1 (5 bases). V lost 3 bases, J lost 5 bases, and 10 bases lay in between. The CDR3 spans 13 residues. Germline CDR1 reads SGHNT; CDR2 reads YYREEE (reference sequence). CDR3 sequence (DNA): TGTGCCAGCAGCTCTCCAGGGAAAGATACGCAGTATTTT. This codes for CASSSPGKDTQYF.

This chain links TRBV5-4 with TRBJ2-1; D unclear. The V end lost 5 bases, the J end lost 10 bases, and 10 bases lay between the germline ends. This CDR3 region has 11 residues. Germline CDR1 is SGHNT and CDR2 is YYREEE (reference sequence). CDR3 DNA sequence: TGTGCCAGCAGTTCCGACTGGGAGCAGTTCTTC. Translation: CASSSDWEQFF.

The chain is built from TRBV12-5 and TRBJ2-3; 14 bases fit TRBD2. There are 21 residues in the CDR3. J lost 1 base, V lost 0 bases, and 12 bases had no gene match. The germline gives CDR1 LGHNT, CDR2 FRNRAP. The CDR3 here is CASGLVWGLAGVTGGTDTQYF. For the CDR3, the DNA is TGTGCTAGTGGTTTGGTGTGGGGACTAGCGGGAGTAACTGGAGGCACAGATACGCAGTATTTT. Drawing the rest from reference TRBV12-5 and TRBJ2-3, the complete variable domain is DARVTQTPRHKVTEMGQEVTMRCQPILGHNTVFWYRQTMMQGLELLAYFRNRAPLDDSGMPKDRFSAEMPDATLATLKIQPSEPRDSAVYFCASGLVWGLAGVTGGTDTQYFGPGTRLTVL.

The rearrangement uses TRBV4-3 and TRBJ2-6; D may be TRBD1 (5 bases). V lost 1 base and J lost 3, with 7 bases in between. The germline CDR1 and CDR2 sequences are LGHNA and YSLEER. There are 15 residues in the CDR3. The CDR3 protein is CASSQVTGGANVLTF. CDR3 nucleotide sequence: TGCGCCAGCAGCCAAGTCACAGGTGGGGCCAACGTCCTGACTTTC.

CDR3 protein: CASSQIPEDSYEQYF. CDR3 coding DNA: TGTGCCAGCAGCCAAATACCGGAGGATTCCTACGAGCAGTACTTC. The genes are TRBV7-9 and TRBJ2-7; tentatively, D is TRBD2 (5 bases). Germline CDR1 is SEHNR and CDR2 is FQNEAQ (reference sequence). The V end lost 5 bases, the J end lost 1 base, and 15 bases lay between the germline ends. This CDR3 spans 15 amino acids.

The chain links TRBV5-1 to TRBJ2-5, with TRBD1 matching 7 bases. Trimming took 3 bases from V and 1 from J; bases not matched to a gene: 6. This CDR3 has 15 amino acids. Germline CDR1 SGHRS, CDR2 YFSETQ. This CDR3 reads CASSSSDRVQETQYF. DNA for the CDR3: TGCGCCAGCAGCTCATCTGACAGGGTCCAAGAGACCCAGTACTTC.

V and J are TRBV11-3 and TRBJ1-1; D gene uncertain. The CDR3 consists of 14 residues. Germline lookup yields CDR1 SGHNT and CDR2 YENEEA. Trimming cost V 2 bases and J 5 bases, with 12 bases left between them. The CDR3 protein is CASSLTGKGTEAFF. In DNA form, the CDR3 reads TGTGCCAGCAGCTTAACGGGGAAAGGTACTGAAGCTTTCTTT.

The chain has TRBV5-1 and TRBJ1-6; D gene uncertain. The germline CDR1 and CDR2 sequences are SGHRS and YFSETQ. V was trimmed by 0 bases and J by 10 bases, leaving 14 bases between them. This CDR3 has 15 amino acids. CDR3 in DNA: TGCGCCAGCAGCTTGGTTCCACTAGCCAGGTCACCCCTCCACTTT. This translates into CASSLVPLARSPLHF.

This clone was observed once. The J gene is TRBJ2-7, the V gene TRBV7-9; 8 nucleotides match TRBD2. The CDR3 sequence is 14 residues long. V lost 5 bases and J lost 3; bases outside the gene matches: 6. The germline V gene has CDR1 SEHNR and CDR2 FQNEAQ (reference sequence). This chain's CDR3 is CASSVTGTSYEQYF. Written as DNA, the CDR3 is TGTGCCAGCAGCGTAACCGGGACTAGCTACGAGCAGTACTTC.